The rows below give T cell receptor beta chains drawn from one sample of a study of cytomegalovirus exposure and HLA in healthy donors. Data came from immunoSEQ multiplex PCR; TCRdb stores just in-frame clones and leaves some out. The table shows 150,000 to 200,000 clones, with approximately 73% occurring only once. Sequenced: PBMCs. These receptors were obtained from a young man in good health and CMV-seropositive. CDR3s include the opening cysteine and the closing phenylalanine or tryptophan. Each record gives: V gene, J gene, CDR3 protein.

v_gene: TRBV19; j_gene: TRBJ1-2; CDR3aa: CASKTGGFYGYTF
v_gene: TRBV5-4; j_gene: TRBJ2-7; CDR3aa: CASSIGAGDSYEQYF
v_gene: TRBV14; j_gene: TRBJ2-1; CDR3aa: CASSRASSYNEQFF
v_gene: TRBV19; j_gene: TRBJ1-5; CDR3aa: CASSQGQYSNQPQHF
v_gene: TRBV5-1; j_gene: TRBJ2-7; CDR3aa: CASSVRGTGVGEQYF
v_gene: TRBV27; j_gene: TRBJ1-6; CDR3aa: CASSFSGVGSPLHF
v_gene: TRBV9; j_gene: TRBJ2-7; CDR3aa: CASSVDNRVTYEQYF
v_gene: TRBV6-1; j_gene: TRBJ2-7; CDR3aa: CASRLGLALLYEQYF
v_gene: TRBV4-1; j_gene: TRBJ1-3; CDR3aa: CASRPRGAPGNTIYF
v_gene: TRBV2; j_gene: TRBJ2-5; CDR3aa: CASSTTSQETQYF
v_gene: TRBV9; j_gene: TRBJ2-5; CDR3aa: CASSVVDSWETQYF
v_gene: TRBV11-3; j_gene: TRBJ2-2; CDR3aa: CASSLETIFTGELFF
v_gene: TRBV5-4; j_gene: TRBJ2-4; CDR3aa: CASSLGRQRDIQYF
v_gene: TRBV11-3; j_gene: TRBJ1-1; CDR3aa: CASSQARWTGTEAFF
v_gene: TRBV7-9; j_gene: TRBJ2-3; CDR3aa: CASSLGTSGRRTQYF
v_gene: TRBV10-3; j_gene: TRBJ1-2; CDR3aa: CATSGSLDTNYGYTF
v_gene: TRBV28; j_gene: TRBJ1-5; CDR3aa: CASRETGGAGQPQHF
v_gene: TRBV2; j_gene: TRBJ1-1; CDR3aa: CASSVEQMNTEAFF
v_gene: TRBV30; j_gene: TRBJ1-5; CDR3aa: CAWSFSRTGNSNQPQHF
v_gene: TRBV5-1; j_gene: TRBJ2-4; CDR3aa: CASSPNILQGAPPKNIQYF
v_gene: TRBV9; j_gene: TRBJ1-6; CDR3aa: CASSVEQNSPLHF
v_gene: TRBV19; j_gene: TRBJ2-2; CDR3aa: CASSPGLAGGTGELFF
v_gene: TRBV18; j_gene: TRBJ2-7; CDR3aa: CASSSSHGATGTQFYEQYF
v_gene: TRBV6-5; j_gene: TRBJ1-5; CDR3aa: CASSLDSGSNQPQHF
v_gene: TRBV7-8; j_gene: TRBJ2-1; CDR3aa: CASSLGAGAYNEQFF
v_gene: TRBV18; j_gene: TRBJ2-3; CDR3aa: CASSPRAGNTDTQYF
v_gene: TRBV6-5; j_gene: TRBJ2-1; CDR3aa: CASCLTWGNEQFF
v_gene: TRBV28; j_gene: TRBJ2-7; CDR3aa: CASSLFGRVNYEQYF
v_gene: TRBV5-1; j_gene: TRBJ2-5; CDR3aa: CASSLSSRGGETQYF
v_gene: TRBV29-1; j_gene: TRBJ2-7; CDR3aa: CSVKTGTGATEQYF
v_gene: TRBV9; j_gene: TRBJ1-6; CDR3aa: CASSVAQGEATKNSPLHF